This T cell receptor (beta chain) was sequenced in a study of cytomegalovirus exposure and HLA in healthy donors. Study-wide findings and caveats: Diagnosis of cytomegalovirus status made by the classifier reportedly showed high specificity and sensitivity. A few of the chains that were CMV-associated were confirmed in vitro to be specific for CMV antigens. Rare TCR sequences predominated, though certain public TCRs were found in many donors. Researchers catalogued some 160 TCR beta chains as cytomegalovirus-associated.

The V end lost 0 bases, the J end lost 4 bases, and 16 bases lay between the germline ends. CDR3 size: 17 residues. The germline CDR1 and CDR2 sequences are LGHNA and YNFKEQ. Profiling relied on immunoSEQ multiplex PCR, and the TCRdb table lists in-frame clones only, not all of them. Altogether more than 65,000 clones are present, roughly 93% being singletons, with the ten largest covering roughly 0.62%. Comments on this clone: Its target is unknown.

The chain employs TRBV4-2 and TRBJ1-5; D is uncertain. The sequence derives from a man aged 18 to 29 in good health and CMV-seronegative. Material: PBMCs. CDR3: CASSQDLRGMGNQPQHF. In nucleotides, the CDR3 is TGTGCCAGCAGCCAAGATCTAAGAGGGATGGGTAATCAGCCCCAGCATTTT.